This entry lists 7 T cell receptor beta chains sequenced from one sample in a study of T cell changes during pregnancy in multiple sclerosis. Only in-frame clones appear in the TCRdb table, and some are missing; sequencing was by immunoSEQ multiplex PCR. The sample comprises just under 80,000 clones, over 85% of which are singletons, and around 0.75% rests with the top ten. This specimen consisted of peripheral blood, obtained in the second trimester of pregnancy. The receptor source for this set is a female donor in good health, enrolled as a control in a pregnancy study.

The J gene is TRBJ2-5, the V gene TRBV1; the table's TRBD2 call for D was not verified on the DNA. TRBV1 is shown as a pseudogene. The CDR3 consists of 17 residues. Here the CDR3 reads CTSSQISGTSDQETQYF. The CDR3 region has the DNA TGCACCAGCAGCCAAATATCCGGGACTAGCGATCAAGAGACCCAGTACTTC.

The genes are TRBV12-5 and TRBJ2-1; TRBD1 agrees at 9 bases. The CDR3 spans 18 residues. V gave up 2 bases and J gave up 10 bases; unmatched junction bases: 18. The V gene's germline CDR1 is LGHNT and CDR2 FRNRAP. This chain's CDR3 is CASGLFRSSRDRVGEQFF. As DNA, the CDR3 is TGTGCTAGTGGTTTGTTCCGATCGTCCCGGGACAGGGTAGGGGAGCAGTTCTTC.

At least ten counts were recorded for this clone. Additional DNA sequences in this sample encode the identical CDR3. The chain joins TRBV6-4 to TRBJ2-3, with 11 bases fitting TRBD2. Germline V gene sequence: CDR1 MRHNA, CDR2 SNTAGT. V shed 0 bases and J 4 bases; nucleotides not matched to a gene: 0. The CDR3 runs to 15 residues. CDR3 protein: CASSDSSGGADTQYF. CDR3 nucleotide sequence: TGTGCCAGCAGTGACTCTAGCGGGGGGGCAGATACGCAGTATTTT.

The gene calls are TRBV19 and TRBJ1-1; 12 nucleotides align to TRBD1. Germline V gene data show CDR1 as LNHDA and CDR2 as SQIVND (reference sequence). This CDR3 contains 14 residues. V gave up 6 bases and J gave up 5 bases; unmatched junction bases: 4. The CDR3 sequence: CASRPGQGATEAFF. The CDR3 region has the DNA TGTGCCAGTAGACCGGGACAGGGGGCGACTGAAGCTTTCTTT.

The V gene is TRBV4-3, the J gene TRBJ2-1; 9 bases are a match to TRBD2. This CDR3 region has 17 residues. V was pared by 0 bases and J by 6 bases, with 9 bases of the junction left unmatched. Germline loops: CDR1 LGHNA, CDR2 YSLEER. CDR3 amino acids: CASSQDRAGGPSNEQFF. The DNA for the CDR3 is TGCGCCAGCAGCCAAGATCGGGCGGGGGGGCCAAGCAATGAGCAGTTCTTC.

This clone has just one count. The rearrangement uses TRBV10-3 and TRBJ1-1; 8 bases map to TRBD1. Germline CDR1 and CDR2: ENHRY and SYGVKD. J was trimmed by 5 bases and V by 5 bases; bases with no gene match: 7. The CDR3 has 14 residues. CDR3 loop: CAISLDRAMTEAFF. CDR3 coding DNA: TGTGCCATCAGTTTGGACAGGGCAATGACTGAAGCTTTCTTT.

The rearrangement uses TRBV19 and TRBJ1-5, with TRBD1 matching 8 bases. After removal of 6 bases from V and 7 bases from J, the junction contained 11 bases not matched to a gene. The CDR3 contains 15 residues. Germline assignment: CDR1 LNHDA and CDR2 SQIVND (reference sequence). CDR3 sequence reads: CASSVSRGPEQPQHF. The CDR3 bases are TGTGCCAGTAGCGTCAGCAGGGGGCCAGAGCAGCCCCAGCATTTT.